This T cell receptor beta chain was sequenced during a study of Ad26.COV2.S vaccination and SARS-CoV-2 variants. The wider study: Ad26.COV2.S was injected intramuscularly once or twice, 56 days apart. Findings of the study overall: From the TCR breadth and depth analyses, total T cell responses may have been underestimated. Recipients given vaccine exceeded placebo recipients in spike-specific TCR breadth.

For this clone: No antigen is known for it.

Noted treatment: 15 to 20 received Ad26.COV2.S at low or high dose, single or two shots; about 5 received placebo; per-sample allocation not given. Day 63 following the first vaccine or placebo injection was when the samples were taken. V lost 6 bases to trimming and J lost 4 bases; unmatched junction nucleotides: 5. CDR3 length: 14 amino acids. The germline CDR1 and CDR2 sequences are MNHEY and SMNVEV (reference sequence). The assay was immunoSEQ multiplex PCR, and TCRdb's table has in-frame clones only and misses some. This sample has some 290,000 clones, with over 80% found just once. Sample: peripheral blood, taken in a trial of Ad26.COV2.S vaccine versus placebo. This TCR came from a person aged 18 to 65 who received the Ad26.COV2.S COVID-19 vaccine or a placebo. The chain carries TRBV27 and TRBJ2-3, with 9 bases aligning to TRBD2. The chain's CDR3 is CASRKRGASDTQYF. The CDR3 DNA reads as TGTGCCAGCAGGAAGCGGGGGGCCTCAGATACGCAGTATTTT.